This is a list of T cell receptor beta chains from one sample in a study of blood T cell repertoires in COVID-19. The assay was immunoSEQ multiplex PCR, and TCRdb's table has in-frame clones only and misses some. Of 250,000 to 300,000 clones detected, just over 90% appear once; the ten largest clones hold about 2.3%. Material: PBMCs or T cells enriched from blood (not recorded which). All receptors derive from a woman aged 40 to 55 with acute COVID-19. CDR3s include the opening cysteine and the closing phenylalanine or tryptophan. D genes are given only for firm matches. Not all rows give a size; the values are once, few, many and, for expanded clones, a class.

>TRBV3-1/TRBV3-2|NA|TRBJ1-2|few
CASSHSYGYTF
TGTGCCAGCAGCCACAGCTATGGCTACACCTTC
>TRBV7-2|NA|TRBJ1-6|NA
CASSRTGYSPLHF
TGTGCCAGCAGCCGAACAGGATACTCACCCCTCCACTTT
>TRBV7-9|NA|TRBJ2-1|NA
CASRRSRTVDEQFF
TGTGCCAGCCGCCGCTCCAGGACAGTCGATGAGCAGTTCTTC
>TRBV4-3|TRBD2|TRBJ2-1|NA
CASSQDILAGHNEQFF
TGCGCCAGCAGCCAAGATATCCTAGCGGGCCACAATGAGCAGTTCTTC
>TRBV24-1|TRBD1|TRBJ2-5|NA
CATSDPGTGQETQYF
TGTGCCACCAGTGATCCGGGGACAGGACAAGAGACCCAGTACTTC
>TRBV7-2|TRBD2|TRBJ2-7|NA
CASSPEGTRASWEQYF
TGTGCCAGCAGCCCGGAGGGGACTAGGGCCTCCTGGGAGCAGTACTTC
>TRBV3-1/TRBV3-2|TRBD2|TRBJ2-2|NA
CASTVAGDAGELFF
TGTGCCAGCACGGTAGCGGGAGATGCCGGGGAGCTGTTTTTT
>TRBV28|TRBD1|TRBJ1-4|once
CASSLHYSGQFNEKLFF
TGTGCCAGCAGCCTCCATTACTCGGGACAGTTTAATGAAAAACTGTTTTTT
>TRBV6-1|TRBD1|TRBJ2-4|NA
CASSEGTGGAFSKNIQYF
TGTGCCAGCAGTGAGGGGACAGGGGGCGCGTTTTCCAAAAACATTCAGTACTTC
>TRBV9|NA|TRBJ2-1|NA
CASSPTSTRHEQFF
TGTGCCAGCAGCCCTACCTCGACTAGACATGAGCAGTTCTTC
>TRBV20-1|NA|TRBJ2-5|NA
CSARYKETQYF
TGCAGTGCTAGATATAAAGAGACCCAGTACTTC
>TRBV5-6|NA|TRBJ1-4|few
CASSLVSTNEKLFF
TGTGCCAGCAGCTTGGTCTCAACTAATGAAAAACTGTTTTTT
>TRBV18|NA|TRBJ2-1|NA
CASSPSRGVSSYNEQFF
TGTGCCAGCTCACCATCCCGAGGTGTGAGCTCCTACAATGAGCAGTTCTTC
>TRBV7-3|TRBD2|TRBJ2-3|NA
CASSLEGGGTDTQYF
TGTGCCAGCAGCTTAGAGGGAGGGGGCACAGATACGCAGTATTTT
>TRBV27|TRBD1|TRBJ1-2|many
CASSLYVVYGTGVNYGYTF
TGTGCCAGCAGTTTATATGTCGTTTATGGGACAGGGGTAAACTATGGCTACACCTTC
>TRBV5-4|TRBD2|TRBJ2-2|NA
CASRFNSGRDTGELFF
TGTGCCAGCAGATTCAATAGCGGGAGGGACACCGGGGAGCTGTTTTTT
>TRBV19|TRBD2|TRBJ2-7|NA
CASSREGPYEQYF
TGTGCCAGTAGTCGGGAGGGCCCCTACGAGCAGTACTTC
>TRBV23-1|TRBD1|TRBJ1-2|NA
CATDQGARRGYTF
TGCGCCACCGATCAGGGGGCGCGTCGAGGCTACACCTTC
>TRBV18|NA|TRBJ2-2|NA
CASSQGQNTGELFF
TGTGCCAGCTCCCAGGGCCAAAACACCGGGGAGCTGTTTTTT
>TRBV6-5|TRBD1|TRBJ2-7|once
CASSSRDRGTYEQYF
TGTGCCAGCAGTTCCCGGGACAGGGGAACCTACGAGCAGTACTTC
>TRBV7-2|TRBD2|TRBJ2-1|NA
CASSLSGSRNEQFF
TGTGCCAGCAGCTTAAGCGGGAGCAGGAATGAGCAGTTCTTC
>TRBV19|NA|TRBJ2-7|NA
CASSIKLAGSYEQYF
TGTGCCAGTAGTATCAAACTAGCAGGTTCCTACGAGCAGTACTTC
>TRBV28|NA|TRBJ2-1|once
CASSSTLWTVYNEQFF
TGTGCCAGCAGTTCCACTCTCTGGACAGTTTACAATGAGCAGTTCTTC
>TRBV3-1/TRBV3-2|NA|TRBJ1-1|NA
CASSWGDTEAFF
TGTGCCAGCAGCTGGGGGGACACTGAAGCTTTCTTT
>TRBV3-1/TRBV3-2|NA|TRBJ1-2|NA
CASSQTVQGMLEGYTF
TGTGCCAGCAGCCAAACTGTACAGGGAATGTTGGAGGGCTACACCTTC
>TRBV4-2|TRBD2|TRBJ2-1|NA
CASSPRTSLQDNEQFF
TGTGCCAGCAGCCCTCGGACTAGCCTTCAAGACAATGAGCAGTTCTTC
>TRBV5-8|NA|TRBJ1-6|NA
CASTLRPGNSPLHF
TGTGCCAGCACTCTTAGACCCGGGAATTCACCCCTCCACTTT
>TRBV7-9|TRBD2|TRBJ2-1|NA
CASSPREGLEQFF
TGTGCCAGCAGCCCCCGGGAGGGCCTTGAGCAGTTCTTC
>TRBV25-1|TRBD1|TRBJ1-2|NA
CASSERQGVVGGYTF
TGTGCCAGCAGTGAAAGACAGGGAGTTGTGGGGGGCTACACCTTC
>TRBV6-5|TRBD2|TRBJ2-1|NA
CASRPTSGSYNEQFF
TGTGCCAGCCGCCCGACTAGCGGCTCCTACAATGAGCAGTTCTTC
>TRBV1|NA|TRBJ2-5|NA
CTSSQPSGTSGGMETQYF
TGCACCAGCAGCCAACCATCCGGGACTAGCGGGGGAATGGAGACCCAGTACTTC